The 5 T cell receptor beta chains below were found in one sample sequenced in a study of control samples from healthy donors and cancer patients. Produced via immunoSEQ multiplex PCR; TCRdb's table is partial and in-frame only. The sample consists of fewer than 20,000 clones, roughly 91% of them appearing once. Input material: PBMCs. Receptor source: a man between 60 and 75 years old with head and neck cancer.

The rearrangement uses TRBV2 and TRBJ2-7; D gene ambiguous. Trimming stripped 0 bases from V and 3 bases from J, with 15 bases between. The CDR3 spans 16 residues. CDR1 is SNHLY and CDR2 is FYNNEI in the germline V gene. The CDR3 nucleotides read TGTGCCAGCAGTGAAGCGAGCCCTCTCAAAGGCTACGAGCAGTACTTC. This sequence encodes CASSEASPLKGYEQYF.

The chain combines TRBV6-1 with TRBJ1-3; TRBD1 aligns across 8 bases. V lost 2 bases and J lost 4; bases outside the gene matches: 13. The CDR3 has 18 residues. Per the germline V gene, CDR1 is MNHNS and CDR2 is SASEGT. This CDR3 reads CASSERQGQPWSGNTIYF. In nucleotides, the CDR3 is TGTGCCAGCAGTGAAAGACAGGGGCAGCCCTGGTCGGGAAACACCATATATTTT.

The CDR3 sequence is CASSLTVAGVGEQYF. The CDR3, as DNA: TGTGCCAGCAGCTTAACGGTAGCGGGGGTCGGCGAGCAGTACTTC. This sequence joins TRBV7-9 and TRBJ2-7; 9 nucleotides align to TRBD2. Germline V gives CDR1 SEHNR, CDR2 FQNEAQ (reference sequence). The ends lost 2 bases at V and 6 bases at J; junction bases unmatched: 8. The CDR3 spans 15 residues.

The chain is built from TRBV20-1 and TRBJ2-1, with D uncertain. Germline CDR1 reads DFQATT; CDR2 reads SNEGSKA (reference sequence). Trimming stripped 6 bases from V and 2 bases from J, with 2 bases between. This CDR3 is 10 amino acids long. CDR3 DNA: TGCAGTGCGACCTACAATGAGCAGTTCTTC. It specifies CSATYNEQFF.

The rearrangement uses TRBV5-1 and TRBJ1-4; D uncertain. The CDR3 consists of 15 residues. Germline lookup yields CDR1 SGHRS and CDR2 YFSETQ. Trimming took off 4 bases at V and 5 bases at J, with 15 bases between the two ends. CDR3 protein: CASSVRPQGNEKLFF. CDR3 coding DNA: TGCGCCAGCAGCGTCCGGCCCCAAGGCAATGAAAAACTGTTTTTT.